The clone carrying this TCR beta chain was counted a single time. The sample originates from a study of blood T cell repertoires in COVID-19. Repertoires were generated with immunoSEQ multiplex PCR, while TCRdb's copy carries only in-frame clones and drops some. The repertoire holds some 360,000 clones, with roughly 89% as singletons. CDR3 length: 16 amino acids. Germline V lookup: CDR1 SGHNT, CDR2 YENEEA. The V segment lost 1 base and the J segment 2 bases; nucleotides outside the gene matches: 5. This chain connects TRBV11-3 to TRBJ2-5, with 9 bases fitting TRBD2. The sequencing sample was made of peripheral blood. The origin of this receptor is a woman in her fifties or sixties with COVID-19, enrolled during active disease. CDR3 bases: TGTGCCAGCAGCTTAGGTCGAGCGGGGGGTCAAGAGACCCAGTACTTC. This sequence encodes CASSLGRAGGQETQYF. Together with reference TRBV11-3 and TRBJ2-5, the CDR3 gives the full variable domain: EAGVVQSPRYKIIEKKQPVAFWCNPISGHNTLYWYLQNLGQGPELLIRYENEEAVDDSQLPKDRFSAERLKGVDSTLKIQPAELGDSAVYLCASSLGRAGGQETQYFGPGTRLLVL.